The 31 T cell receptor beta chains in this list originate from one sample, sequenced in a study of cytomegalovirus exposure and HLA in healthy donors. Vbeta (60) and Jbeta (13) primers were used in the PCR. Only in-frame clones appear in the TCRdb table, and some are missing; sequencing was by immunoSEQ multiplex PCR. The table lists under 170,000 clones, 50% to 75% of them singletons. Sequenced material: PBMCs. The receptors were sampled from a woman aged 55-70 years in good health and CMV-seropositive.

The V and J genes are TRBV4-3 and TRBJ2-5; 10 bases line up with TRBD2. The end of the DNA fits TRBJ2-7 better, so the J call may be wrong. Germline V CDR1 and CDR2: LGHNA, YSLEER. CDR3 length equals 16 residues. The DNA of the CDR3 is TGCGCCAGCAGCCAAGGGAGCGGGAGGGAAGTAAGCGAGCAGTACTTC. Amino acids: CASSQGSGREVSEQYF.

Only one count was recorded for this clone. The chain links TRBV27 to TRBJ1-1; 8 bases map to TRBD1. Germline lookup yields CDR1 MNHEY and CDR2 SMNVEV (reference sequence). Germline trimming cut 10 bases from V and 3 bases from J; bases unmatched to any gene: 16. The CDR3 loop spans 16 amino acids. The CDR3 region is CAKEGQEGRGDTEAFF. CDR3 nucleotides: TGTGCCAAGGAGGGACAGGAAGGACGGGGGGACACTGAAGCTTTCTTT.

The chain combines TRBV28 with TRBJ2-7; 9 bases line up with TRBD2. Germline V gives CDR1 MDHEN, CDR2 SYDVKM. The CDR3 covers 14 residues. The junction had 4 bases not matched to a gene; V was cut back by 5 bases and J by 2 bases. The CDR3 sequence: CASSLSSGTYEQYF. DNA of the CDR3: TGTGCCAGCAGTCTGTCTAGCGGGACCTACGAGCAGTACTTC.

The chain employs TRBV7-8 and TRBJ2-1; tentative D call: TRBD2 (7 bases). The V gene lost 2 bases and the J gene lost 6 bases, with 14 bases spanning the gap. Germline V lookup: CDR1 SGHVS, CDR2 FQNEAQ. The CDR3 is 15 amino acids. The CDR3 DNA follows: TGTGCCAGCAGCTTAAAGGAGGGAGGGGGCAATGAGCAGTTCTTC. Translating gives CASSLKEGGGNEQFF.

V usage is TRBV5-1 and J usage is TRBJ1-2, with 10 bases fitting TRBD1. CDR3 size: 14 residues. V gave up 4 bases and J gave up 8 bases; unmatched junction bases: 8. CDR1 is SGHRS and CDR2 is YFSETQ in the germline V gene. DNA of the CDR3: TGCGCCAGCAGCCATGGACAGGGGGAGGGAGGCTACACCTTC. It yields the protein CASSHGQGEGGYTF.

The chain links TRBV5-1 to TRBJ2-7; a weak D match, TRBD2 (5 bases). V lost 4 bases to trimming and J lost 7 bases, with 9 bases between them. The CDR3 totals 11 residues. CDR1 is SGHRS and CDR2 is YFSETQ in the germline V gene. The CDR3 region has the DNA TGCGCCAGCAGCCTATCGGGGGAGCAGTACTTC. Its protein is CASSLSGEQYF.

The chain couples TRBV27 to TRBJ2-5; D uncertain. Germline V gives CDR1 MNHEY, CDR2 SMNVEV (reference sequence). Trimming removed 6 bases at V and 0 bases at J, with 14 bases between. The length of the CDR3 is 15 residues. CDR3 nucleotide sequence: TGTGCCAGCAGGCCCGAGCCCCGGTACCAAGAGACCCAGTACTTC. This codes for CASRPEPRYQETQYF.

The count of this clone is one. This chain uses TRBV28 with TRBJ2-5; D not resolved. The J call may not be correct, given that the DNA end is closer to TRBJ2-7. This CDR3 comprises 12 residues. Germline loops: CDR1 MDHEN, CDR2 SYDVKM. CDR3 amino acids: CASSPRLYEQYF. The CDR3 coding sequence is TGTGCCAGCAGTCCCCGATTATACGAGCAGTACTTC.

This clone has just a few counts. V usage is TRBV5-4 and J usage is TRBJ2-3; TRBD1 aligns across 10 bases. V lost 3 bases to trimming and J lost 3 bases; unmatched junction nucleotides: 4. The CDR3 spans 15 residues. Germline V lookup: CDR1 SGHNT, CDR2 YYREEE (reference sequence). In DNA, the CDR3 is TGTGCCAGCAGCTCACGGACAGGGGGAACAGATACGCAGTATTTT. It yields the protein CASSSRTGGTDTQYF.

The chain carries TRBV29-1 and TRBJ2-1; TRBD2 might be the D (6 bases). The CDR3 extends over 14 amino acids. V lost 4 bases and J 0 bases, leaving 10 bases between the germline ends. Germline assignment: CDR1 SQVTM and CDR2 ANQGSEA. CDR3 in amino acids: CSVGSGSSYNEQFF. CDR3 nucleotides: TGCAGCGTTGGTAGCGGCAGCTCCTACAATGAGCAGTTCTTC.

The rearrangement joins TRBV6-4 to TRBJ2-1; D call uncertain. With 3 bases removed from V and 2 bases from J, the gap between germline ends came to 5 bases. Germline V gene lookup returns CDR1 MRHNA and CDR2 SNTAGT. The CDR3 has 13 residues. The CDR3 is CASSELAYNEQFF. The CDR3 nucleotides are TGTGCCAGCAGTGAGCTAGCCTACAATGAGCAGTTCTTC.

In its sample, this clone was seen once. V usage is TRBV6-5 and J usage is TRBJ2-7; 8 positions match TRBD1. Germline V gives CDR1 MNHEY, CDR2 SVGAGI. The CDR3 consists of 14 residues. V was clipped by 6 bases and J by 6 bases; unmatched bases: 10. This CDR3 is CASSPGRTGFEQYF. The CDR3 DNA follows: TGTGCCAGCAGCCCCGGCCGGACAGGGTTCGAGCAGTACTTC.

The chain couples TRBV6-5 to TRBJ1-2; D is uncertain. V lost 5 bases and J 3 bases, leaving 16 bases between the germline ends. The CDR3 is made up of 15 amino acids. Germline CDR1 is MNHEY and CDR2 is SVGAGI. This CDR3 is CASSGRFLGDYGYTF. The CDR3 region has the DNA TGTGCCAGCAGTGGCAGGTTTCTTGGTGACTATGGCTACACCTTC.

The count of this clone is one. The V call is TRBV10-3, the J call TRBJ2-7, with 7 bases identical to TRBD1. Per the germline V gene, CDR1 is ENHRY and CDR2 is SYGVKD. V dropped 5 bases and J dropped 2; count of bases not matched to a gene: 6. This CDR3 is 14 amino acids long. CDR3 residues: CAISPNRGAYEQYF. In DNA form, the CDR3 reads TGTGCCATCAGTCCAAACAGGGGAGCCTACGAGCAGTACTTC.

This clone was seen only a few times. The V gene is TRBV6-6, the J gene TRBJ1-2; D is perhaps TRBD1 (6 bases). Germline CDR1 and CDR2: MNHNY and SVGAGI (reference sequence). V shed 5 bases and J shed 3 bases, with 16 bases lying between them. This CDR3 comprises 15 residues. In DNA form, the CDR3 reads TGTGCCAGCAGTCCACGGGGGGCGTGGGACTATGGCTACACCTTC. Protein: CASSPRGAWDYGYTF.

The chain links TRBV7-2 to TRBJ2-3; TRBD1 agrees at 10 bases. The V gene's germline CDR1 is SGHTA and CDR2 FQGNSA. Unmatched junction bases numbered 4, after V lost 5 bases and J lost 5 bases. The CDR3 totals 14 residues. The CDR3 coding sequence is TGTGCCAGCAGCGTCGACAGGGGGCAAGATACGCAGTATTTT. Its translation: CASSVDRGQDTQYF.

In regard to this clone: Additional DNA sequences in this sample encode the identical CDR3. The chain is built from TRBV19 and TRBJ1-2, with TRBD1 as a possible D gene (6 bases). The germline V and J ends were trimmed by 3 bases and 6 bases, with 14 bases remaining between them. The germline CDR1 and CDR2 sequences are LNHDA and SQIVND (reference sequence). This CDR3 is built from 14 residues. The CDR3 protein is CASSMGGGRDGYTF. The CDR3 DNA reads TGTGCCAGTAGTATGGGAGGGGGAAGGGATGGCTACACCTTC. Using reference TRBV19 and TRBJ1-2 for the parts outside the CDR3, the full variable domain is DGGITQSPKYLFRKEGQNVTLSCEQNLNHDAMYWYRQDPGQGLRLIYYSQIVNDFQKGDIAEGYSVSREKKESFPLTVTSAQKNPTAFYLCASSMGGGRDGYTFGSGTRLTVV.

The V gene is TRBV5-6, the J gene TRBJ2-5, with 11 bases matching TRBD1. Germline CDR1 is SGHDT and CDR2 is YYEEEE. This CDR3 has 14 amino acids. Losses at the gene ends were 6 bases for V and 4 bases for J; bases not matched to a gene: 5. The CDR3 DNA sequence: TGTGCCAGCACCCGGACAGGGGGCCGAGAGACCCAGTACTTC. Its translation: CASTRTGGRETQYF.

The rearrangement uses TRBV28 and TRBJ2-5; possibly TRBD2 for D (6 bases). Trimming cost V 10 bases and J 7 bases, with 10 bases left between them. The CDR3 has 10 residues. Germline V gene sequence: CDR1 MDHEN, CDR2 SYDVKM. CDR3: CATAGGTQYF. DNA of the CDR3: TGTGCCACCGCCGGGGGGACCCAGTACTTC.

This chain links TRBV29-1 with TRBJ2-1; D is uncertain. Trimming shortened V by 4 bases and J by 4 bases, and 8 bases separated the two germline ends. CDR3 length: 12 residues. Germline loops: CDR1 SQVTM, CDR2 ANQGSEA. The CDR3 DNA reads TGCAGCGTTGCCTGGAGTTACAATGAGCAGTTCTTC. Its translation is CSVAWSYNEQFF.

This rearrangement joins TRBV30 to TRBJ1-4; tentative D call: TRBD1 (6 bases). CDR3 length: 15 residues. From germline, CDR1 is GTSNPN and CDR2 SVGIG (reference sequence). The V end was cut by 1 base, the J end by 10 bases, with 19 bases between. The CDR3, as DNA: TGTGCCTGGAGTGGCAGGGGCCCCAGCCTCGGAAAACTGTTTTTT. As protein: CAWSGRGPSLGKLFF. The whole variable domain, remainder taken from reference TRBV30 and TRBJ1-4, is SQTIHQWPATLVQPVGSPLSLECTVEGTSNPNLYWYRQAAGRGLQLLFYSVGIGQISSEVPQNLSASRPQDRQFILSSKKLLLSDSGFYLCAWSGRGPSLGKLFFGSGTQLSVL.

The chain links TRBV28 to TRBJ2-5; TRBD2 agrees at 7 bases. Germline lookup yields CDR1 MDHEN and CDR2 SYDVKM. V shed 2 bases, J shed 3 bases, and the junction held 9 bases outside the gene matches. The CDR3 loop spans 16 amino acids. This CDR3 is CASSLVGWGGEETQYF. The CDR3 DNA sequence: TGTGCCAGCAGTTTAGTGGGTTGGGGGGGGGAAGAGACCCAGTACTTC.

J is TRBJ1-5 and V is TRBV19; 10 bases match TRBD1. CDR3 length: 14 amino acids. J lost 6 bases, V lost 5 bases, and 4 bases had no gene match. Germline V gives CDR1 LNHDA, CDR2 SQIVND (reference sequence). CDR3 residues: CASSRDRGGQPQHF. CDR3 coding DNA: TGTGCCAGTAGTCGGGACAGGGGAGGTCAGCCCCAGCATTTT.

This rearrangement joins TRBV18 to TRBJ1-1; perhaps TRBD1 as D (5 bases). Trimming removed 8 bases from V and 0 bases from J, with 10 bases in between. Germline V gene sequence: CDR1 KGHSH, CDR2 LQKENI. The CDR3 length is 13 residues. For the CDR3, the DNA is TGTGCCAGCGCCGGGGGGATGAACACTGAAGCTTTCTTT. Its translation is CASAGGMNTEAFF.

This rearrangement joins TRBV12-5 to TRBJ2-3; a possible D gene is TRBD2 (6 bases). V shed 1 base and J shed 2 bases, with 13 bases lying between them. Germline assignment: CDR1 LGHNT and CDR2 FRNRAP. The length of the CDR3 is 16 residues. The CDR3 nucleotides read TGTGCTAGTGGTTTGGATGTTAGCGGCCCCACAGATACGCAGTATTTT. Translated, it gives CASGLDVSGPTDTQYF.

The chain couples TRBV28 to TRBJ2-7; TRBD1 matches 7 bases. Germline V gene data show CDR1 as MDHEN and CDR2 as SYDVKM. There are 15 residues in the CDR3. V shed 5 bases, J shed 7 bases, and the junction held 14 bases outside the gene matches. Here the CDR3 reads CASSSAHRGLREQYF. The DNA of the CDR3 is TGTGCCAGCAGTAGCGCACACAGGGGTCTACGGGAGCAGTACTTC. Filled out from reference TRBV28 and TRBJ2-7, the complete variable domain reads DVKVTQSSRYLVKRTGEKVFLECVQDMDHENMFWYRQDPGLGLRLIYFSYDVKMKEKGDIPEGYSVSREKKERFSLILESASTNQTSMYLCASSSAHRGLREQYFGPGTRLTVT.

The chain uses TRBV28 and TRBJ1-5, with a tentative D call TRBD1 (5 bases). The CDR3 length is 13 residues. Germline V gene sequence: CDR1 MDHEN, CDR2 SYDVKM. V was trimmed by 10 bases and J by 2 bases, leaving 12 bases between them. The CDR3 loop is CATYWGGNQPQHF. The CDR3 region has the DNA TGTGCCACCTACTGGGGGGGCAATCAGCCCCAGCATTTT.

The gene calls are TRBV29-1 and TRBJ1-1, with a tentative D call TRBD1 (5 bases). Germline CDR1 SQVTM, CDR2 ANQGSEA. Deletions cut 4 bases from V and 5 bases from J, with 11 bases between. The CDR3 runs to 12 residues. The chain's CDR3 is CSVGGSGTEAFF. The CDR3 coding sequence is TGCAGCGTTGGAGGTTCAGGGACTGAAGCTTTCTTT.

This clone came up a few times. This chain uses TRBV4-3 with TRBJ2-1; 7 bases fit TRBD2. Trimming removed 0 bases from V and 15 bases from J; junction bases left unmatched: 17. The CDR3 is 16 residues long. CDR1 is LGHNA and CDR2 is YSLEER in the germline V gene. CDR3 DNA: TGCGCCAGCAGCCAAGATTTTACGGGAGGCCTCAAAGCTACGTTCTTC. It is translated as CASSQDFTGGLKATFF.

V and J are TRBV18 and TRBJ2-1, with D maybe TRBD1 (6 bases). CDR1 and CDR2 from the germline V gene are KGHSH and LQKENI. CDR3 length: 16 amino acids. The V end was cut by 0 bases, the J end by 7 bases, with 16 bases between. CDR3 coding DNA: TGTGCCAGCTCACCACCGGGGGCAGGGTATAGGAATGAGCAGTTCTTC. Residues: CASSPPGAGYRNEQFF. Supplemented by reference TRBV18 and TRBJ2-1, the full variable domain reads NAGVMQNPRHLVRRRGQEARLRCSPMKGHSHVYWYRQLPEEGLKFMVYLQKENIIDESGMPKERFSAEFPKEGPSILRIQQVVRGDSAAYFCASSPPGAGYRNEQFFGPGTRLTVL.

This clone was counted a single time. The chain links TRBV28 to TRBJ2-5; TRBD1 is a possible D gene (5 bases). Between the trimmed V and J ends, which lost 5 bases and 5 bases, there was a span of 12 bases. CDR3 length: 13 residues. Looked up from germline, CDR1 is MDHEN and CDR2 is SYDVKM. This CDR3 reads CASSTSGQETQYF. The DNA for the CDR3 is TGTGCCAGCAGTACCTCAGGGCAGGAGACCCAGTACTTC.